This T cell receptor (beta chain) was sequenced for a study of T cell responses to AZD1222 COVID-19 vaccine. The germline V and J ends were trimmed by 5 bases and 4 bases, with 8 bases remaining between them. The CDR3 loop spans 12 amino acids. Germline values: CDR1 SGHNT, CDR2 YENEEA. General study points: Spike regions recognized by vaccine-associated CD4 TCRs spanned the protein, led by 160-218 and 743-854. AZD1222 recipients seropositive at baseline numbered only 5 or 6.

This table comes from immunoSEQ multiplex PCR, and its TCRdb copy is limited to in-frame clones, with some not included. The table lists approximately 150,000 clones, 92% of them singletons, with approximately 3.4% in the top ten. Notes on this clone: The target antigen is unknown.

V gene TRBV11-3 combines with J gene TRBJ1-1, with D unclear. The source material was peripheral blood, sampled 28 days after the second AZD1222 dose. This TCR derives from an adult who received the AZD1222 COVID-19 vaccine. The CDR3 bases are TGTGCCAGCAGCCGAGACGGCACTGAAGCTTTCTTT. It encodes CASSRDGTEAFF. Combining the CDR3 with reference TRBV11-3 and TRBJ1-1 gives the whole variable domain EAGVVQSPRYKIIEKKQPVAFWCNPISGHNTLYWYLQNLGQGPELLIRYENEEAVDDSQLPKDRFSAERLKGVDSTLKIQPAELGDSAVYLCASSRDGTEAFFGQGTRLTVV.